This is a list of T cell receptor beta chains from one sample in a study of T-cell memory formation after mild COVID-19. From the 5' RACE reads, TCRdb called clonotypes with MiXCR, one entry per CDR3 protein. The table includes fewer than 250,000 distinct CDR3 sequences, 10% detected once. Sequencing was carried out using PBMCs or a T cell subset sorted from them (not recorded which). These TCRs come from a man between 18 and 29 years old who had mild COVID-19 (a few samples of this study predate the infection). Cell type and time point are not known. CDR3s include the opening cysteine and the closing phenylalanine or tryptophan. The D gene is left open where the match is weak. Size is omitted from some rows. Given values are once, few, many or a class for expanded clones.

clone_size | j_call | v_call | d_call | cdr3_aa | cdr3_nt
few | TRBJ1-2 | TRBV15 | . | CATSRNSPAYGYTF | TGTGCCACCAGTAGGAACTCCCCCGCTTATGGCTACACCTTC
few | TRBJ2-3 | TRBV20-1 | TRBD2 | CSAREGGSSTDTQYF | TGCAGTGCTAGAGAGGGCGGGAGTAGCACAGATACGCAGTATTTT
few | TRBJ1-5 | TRBV6-2/TRBV6-3 | . | CASSSRTDDQPQHF | TGTGCCAGCAGTTCACGGACGGATGATCAGCCCCAGCATTTT
many | TRBJ2-6 | TRBV5-1 | . | CASSLEASSSGANVLTF | TGCGCCAGCAGCTTGGAGGCGTCCAGCTCTGGGGCCAACGTCCTGACTTTC
. | TRBJ2-6 | TRBV27 | . | CASRSNSGANVLTF | TGTGCCAGCAGAAGCAACTCTGGGGCCAACGTCCTGACTTTC
few | TRBJ1-1 | TRBV5-1 | . | CASSLGVGDGNTEAFF | TGCGCCAGCAGCTTGGGAGTTGGGGATGGGAACACTGAAGCTTTCTTT
many | TRBJ1-1 | TRBV4-2 | TRBD1 | CASRGQGNTEAFF | TGTGCCAGCAGGGGACAGGGGAACACTGAAGCTTTCTTT
. | TRBJ1-4 | TRBV5-6 | . | CASSLVGTADLFF | TGTGCCAGCAGCTTGGTGGGTACGGCGGATCTGTTTTTT
. | TRBJ2-3 | TRBV10-3 | . | CASRVQGSDTQYF | TGTGCCTCAAGGGTCCAGGGTTCCGATACGCAGTATTTT
few | TRBJ2-1 | TRBV9 | . | CASNRGSFVGPGYNEQFF | TGTGCCAGCAACCGGGGATCATTTGTAGGTCCGGGCTACAATGAGCAGTTCTTC
few | TRBJ2-1 | TRBV12-3/TRBV12-4 | . | CASNSRGAASYNEQFF | TGTGCCAGCAACTCGAGGGGGGCTGCGTCCTACAATGAGCAGTTCTTC
many | TRBJ2-2 | TRBV4-3 | . | CASSPFPGNGNTGELFF | TGCGCCAGCAGCCCATTCCCCGGGAATGGAAACACCGGGGAGCTGTTTTTT
. | TRBJ1-1 | TRBV6-5 | TRBD1 | CASSYRTGGVLTEAFF | TGTGCCAGCAGCTATAGGACAGGGGGCGTATTAACTGAAGCTTTCTTT
few | TRBJ2-3 | TRBV7-2 | . | CASRNQRGSDTQYF | TGTGCCAGCAGGAACCAAAGGGGGTCAGATACGCAGTATTTT
. | TRBJ2-2 | TRBV7-8 | TRBD1 | CASSPGTGLTGELFF | TGTGCCAGCAGTCCGGGGACAGGGTTAACCGGGGAGCTGTTTTTT
few | TRBJ1-1 | TRBV28 | . | CASSQFVSRIEAFF | TGTGCCAGCAGCCAATTCGTTTCCAGGATTGAAGCTTTCTTT
few | TRBJ1-5 | TRBV29-1 | . | CSVGAGDQPQHF | TGCAGCGTTGGGGCAGGGGATCAGCCCCAGCATTTT
. | TRBJ2-2 | TRBV30 | . | CAWGGTGELFF | TGTGCCTGGGGGGGAACCGGGGAGCTGTTTTTT
. | TRBJ1-1 | TRBV7-9 | . | CASTSWRGNTEAFF | TGTGCCAGCACCTCCTGGCGTGGGAACACTGAAGCTTTCTTT
. | TRBJ1-1 | TRBV20-1 | . | CSARYNTEAFF | TGCAGTGCTCGGTATAACACTGAAGCTTTCTTT
. | TRBJ1-5 | TRBV5-1 | . | CASSLAGANQPQHF | TGCGCCAGCAGCTTGGCAGGGGCTAATCAGCCCCAGCATTTT
few | TRBJ2-7 | TRBV5-1 | TRBD1 | CASSTGTGKGYEQYF | TGCGCCAGCAGCACCGGGACAGGCAAGGGCTACGAGCAGTACTTC
few | TRBJ2-3 | TRBV4-2 | . | CASSQAKGWVMGDTQYF | TGTGCCAGCAGCCAAGCCAAAGGGTGGGTCATGGGAGATACGCAGTATTTT
few | TRBJ1-2 | TRBV7-9 | . | CASSLFGRSYGYTF | TGTGCCAGCAGCTTATTCGGGAGATCCTATGGCTACACCTTC
. | TRBJ1-5 | TRBV6-2/TRBV6-3 | . | CASRSRGSLNQPQHF | TGTGCCAGCAGATCCCGGGGTAGCCTCAATCAGCCCCAGCATTTT
. | TRBJ2-3 | TRBV5-1 | . | CASSLVAWGRTDTQYF | TGCGCCAGCAGCTTGGTCGCGTGGGGTCGCACAGATACGCAGTATTTT
many | TRBJ1-6 | TRBV5-1 | TRBD1 | CASSSDRGSPLHF | TGCGCCAGCAGCTCCGACAGGGGCTCACCCCTCCACTTT
. | TRBJ1-6 | TRBV7-2 | . | CASSLRQSSYNSPLHF | TGTGCCAGCAGCTTACGGCAGAGCTCCTATAATTCACCCCTCCACTTT
many | TRBJ1-1 | TRBV20-1 | TRBD1 | CSARGRTGARAEAFF | TGCAGTGCTAGAGGCCGGACAGGGGCAAGGGCTGAAGCTTTCTTT
. | TRBJ2-5 | TRBV7-9 | TRBD1 | CASSGTGTVASQYF | TGTGCCAGCAGCGGGACCGGGACAGTTGCTTCCCAGTACTTC
once | TRBJ1-2 | TRBV5-5 | TRBD1 | CASSIDRVSDYGYTF | TGTGCCAGCAGCATTGACAGGGTGTCCGACTATGGCTACACCTTC
. | TRBJ1-1 | TRBV5-4 | TRBD1 | CASQGQMNTEAFF | TGTGCCAGCCAGGGACAGATGAACACTGAAGCTTTCTTT
. | TRBJ2-7 | TRBV2 | . | CASMRVGRGSYEQYF | TGTGCCAGCATGAGGGTAGGACGGGGATCCTACGAGCAGTACTTC
few | TRBJ2-1 | TRBV5-5 | . | CASSFLGFNEQFF | TGTGCCAGCAGCTTCTTGGGTTTCAATGAGCAGTTCTTC
. | TRBJ1-1 | TRBV12-3/TRBV12-4 | . | CASSLARKTEAFF | TGTGCCAGCAGTTTAGCCAGGAAGACTGAAGCTTTCTTT
. | TRBJ2-6 | TRBV24-1 | . | CATSDTGRGANVLTF | TGTGCCACCAGTGACACAGGGAGAGGGGCCAACGTCCTGACTTTC
. | TRBJ1-2 | TRBV6-5 | TRBD1 | CASKRTGGDYGYTF | TGTGCCAGCAAAAGGACAGGGGGAGACTATGGCTACACCTTC
few | TRBJ1-1 | TRBV29-1 | . | CSVAPGFGNTEAFF | TGCAGCGTCGCGCCCGGTTTTGGGAACACTGAAGCTTTCTTT
. | TRBJ1-6 | TRBV5-6 | . | CASSLEGNPLKILHF | TGTGCCAGCAGCTTAGAAGGGAACCCCCTCAAGATCCTCCACTTT
. | TRBJ2-5 | TRBV20-1 | TRBD2 | CSASPTSTETQYF | TGCAGTGCCAGTCCGACTAGCACGGAGACCCAGTACTTC
. | TRBJ2-3 | TRBV5-5 | . | CASSQGGGFTDTQYF | TGTGCCAGCAGCCAAGGGGGGGGATTCACAGATACGCAGTATTTT
. | TRBJ2-7 | TRBV3-1 | TRBD2 | CASSSSGGYEQYF | TGTGCCAGCAGCTCTAGCGGGGGGTACGAGCAGTACTTC
few | TRBJ2-5 | TRBV20-1 | TRBD1 | CSARQGRQTQYF | TGCAGTGCCCGACAGGGGCGGCAGACCCAGTACTTC
few | TRBJ2-7 | TRBV11-2 | TRBD1 | CASSRLYRGEQYF | TGTGCCAGCAGCCGTCTTTACAGGGGCGAGCAGTACTTC
few | TRBJ2-2 | TRBV6-5 | . | CASSRLSDSTGELFF | TGTGCCAGCAGCCGACTATCCGATTCCACCGGGGAGCTGTTTTTT
. | TRBJ2-1 | TRBV4-3 | . | CASSQEGIRGSYNEQFF | TGCGCCAGCAGCCAAGAAGGTATCAGGGGAAGCTACAATGAGCAGTTCTTC
many | TRBJ1-2 | TRBV5-1 | . | CASSLPGNYGYTF | TGCGCCAGCAGCTTGCCCGGGAACTATGGCTACACCTTC
. | TRBJ2-3 | TRBV7-2 | TRBD2 | CASRRTSGGYTDTQYF | TGTGCCAGCAGACGGACTAGCGGGGGGTATACAGATACGCAGTATTTT
few | TRBJ1-1 | TRBV12-3/TRBV12-4 | . | CASNALNTEAFF | TGTGCCAGCAACGCCCTGAACACTGAAGCTTTCTTT
. | TRBJ2-5 | TRBV5-1 | . | CASSLDRTMGTQYF | TGCGCCAGCAGCTTGGATCGGACCATGGGGACCCAGTACTTC
. | TRBJ2-5 | TRBV20-1 | . | CSADNREETQYF | TGCAGTGCCGACAACAGGGAAGAGACCCAGTACTTC
. | TRBJ2-7 | TRBV7-9 | TRBD1 | CASSSLDRNEQYF | TGTGCCAGCAGCTCGCTGGACAGGAACGAGCAGTACTTC
few | TRBJ2-3 | TRBV7-9 | . | CASSLVGWPDTQYF | TGTGCCAGCAGCTTAGTGGGTTGGCCAGATACGCAGTATTTT
. | TRBJ1-1 | TRBV5-1 | . | CASSSPRNTEAFF | TGCGCCAGCAGCTCCCCCCGGAACACTGAAGCTTTCTTT
. | TRBJ2-7 | TRBV2 | . | CASSDGFGDSSYEQYF | TGTGCCAGCAGTGACGGGTTTGGCGATTCCTCCTACGAGCAGTACTTC
few | TRBJ2-5 | TRBV5-1 | . | CASSLVSRKGQETQYF | TGCGCCAGCAGCTTGGTATCCAGAAAGGGACAAGAGACCCAGTACTTC
few | TRBJ2-2 | TRBV7-3 | . | CASSPGTGELFF | TGTGCCAGCAGCCCAGGCACCGGGGAGCTGTTTTTT